Listed here are 22 T cell receptor beta chains from one sample, sequenced in a study of blood T cell repertoires in COVID-19. Clones were read by immunoSEQ multiplex PCR, and TCRdb kept only the in-frame ones, dropping some. The profile covers approximately 75,000 clones, with 70% to 90% appearing a single time and roughly 28% taken by the ten largest. The specimen was peripheral blood. The source of these receptors is a man between 50 and 59 years old with acute or convalescent COVID-19.

The gene calls are TRBV10-1 and TRBJ2-1; possibly TRBD2 for D (7 bases). From germline, CDR1 is WNHNN and CDR2 SYGVQD (reference sequence). V gave up 8 bases and J gave up 5 bases, with 10 bases separating them. CDR3 length: 12 residues. CDR3 loop: CASGGDNNEQFF. Here the CDR3 DNA reads TGCGCCAGCGGGGGGGACAACAATGAGCAGTTCTTC.

The chain combines TRBV9 with TRBJ2-5, with 8 bases fitting TRBD2. This CDR3 has 14 amino acids. V lost 0 bases to trimming and J lost 2 bases; unmatched junction nucleotides: 0. CDR1 and CDR2 from the germline V gene are SGDLS and YYNGEE. The CDR3 loop reads CASSVAGGQETQYF. Here the CDR3 DNA reads TGTGCCAGCAGCGTAGCGGGGGGGCAAGAGACCCAGTACTTC.

This clone was detected once. The chain carries TRBV6-1 and TRBJ1-3, with 8 bases matching TRBD1. CDR1 and CDR2 (germline): MNHNS, SASEGT. V shed 4 bases, J shed 0 bases, and the junction held 5 bases outside the gene matches. This CDR3 spans 16 amino acids. The CDR3 here is CASSGTGLHSGNTIYF. Written as DNA, the CDR3 is TGTGCCAGCAGTGGGACAGGGCTCCACTCTGGAAACACCATATATTTT.

The V gene is TRBV4-1, the J gene TRBJ2-6; no firm D call. Germline CDR1 reads MGHRA; CDR2 reads YSYEKL. This CDR3 contains 17 residues. With 0 bases removed from V and 0 bases from J, the gap between germline ends came to 9 bases. The CDR3 is CASSQEVDYSGANVLTF. CDR3 nucleotides: TGCGCCAGCAGCCAAGAAGTAGATTACTCTGGGGCCAACGTCCTGACTTTC.

The chain couples TRBV19 to TRBJ2-3, with TRBD1 matching over 8 bases. The CDR3 is 18 residues long. The ends lost 1 base at V and 4 bases at J; junction bases unmatched: 13. Germline V gives CDR1 LNHDA, CDR2 SQIVND (reference sequence). DNA for the CDR3: TGTGCCAGTAGTATAGTGTTCTCCGCAGGGGGCTCCTCAGATACGCAGTATTTT. This gives the protein CASSIVFSAGGSSDTQYF.

The chain has TRBV18 and TRBJ2-3; D call uncertain. This CDR3 has 14 residues. Per the germline V gene, CDR1 is KGHSH and CDR2 is LQKENI. Trimming stripped 3 bases from V and 2 bases from J, with 9 bases between. CDR3 residues: CASSPAANTDTQYF. CDR3 nucleotide sequence: TGTGCCAGCTCACCCGCGGCCAACACAGATACGCAGTATTTT.

The chain is built from TRBV15 and TRBJ2-7; D is perhaps TRBD2 (7 bases). This CDR3 has 15 amino acids. Trimming left V 4 bases short and J 2 bases short, with 15 bases between. In germline, CDR1 is LNHNV, CDR2 YYDKDF (reference sequence). The CDR3 region is CATSTGRGFTYEQYF. CDR3 sequence (DNA): TGTGCCACCAGCACGGGGAGGGGGTTTACCTACGAGCAGTACTTC.

The V call is TRBV9, the J call TRBJ2-5; the D gene is possibly TRBD2 (6 bases). This CDR3 has 15 amino acids. V lost 0 bases to trimming and J lost 5 bases, with 14 bases between them. From germline, CDR1 is SGDLS and CDR2 YYNGEE. This chain's CDR3 is CASSVGSVEGETQYF. In DNA form, the CDR3 reads TGTGCCAGCAGCGTAGGGTCAGTGGAGGGGGAGACCCAGTACTTC.

This chain connects TRBV29-1 to TRBJ2-2; 9 bases map to TRBD1. This CDR3 spans 14 amino acids. CDR1 and CDR2 (germline): SQVTM, ANQGSEA. The J segment lost 4 bases and the V segment lost 7 bases, leaving 7 bases of the junction unmatched. CDR3 region: CSAQDRGGTGELFF. CDR3 nucleotide sequence: TGCAGCGCCCAGGACAGGGGCGGCACCGGGGAGCTGTTTTTT.

The J gene is TRBJ2-5, the V gene TRBV27; 7 positions agree with TRBD1. This CDR3 has 18 residues. In germline, CDR1 is MNHEY, CDR2 SMNVEV (reference sequence). V was clipped by 1 base and J by 2 bases; unmatched bases: 13. CDR3 sequence (DNA): TGTGCCAGCAGTTTATTGGGTAGGGGGCAGGTTAGGCAAGAGACCCAGTACTTC. It specifies CASSLLGRGQVRQETQYF.

The rearrangement links TRBV21-1 to TRBJ1-5. TRBV21-1 is labeled a pseudogene. The CDR3 totals 16 residues. The CDR3 DNA sequence: TGTGCCAGCAGCAAACCGAGGGTCTGTAGCAATCAGCCCCAGCATTTT. It is translated as CASSKPRVCSNQPQHF.

The CDR3 region is CASSVTGHSATNEKLFF. CDR3 bases: TGTGCCAGCAGCGTTACGGGACATTCTGCAACTAATGAAAAACTGTTTTTT. The chain carries TRBV7-2 and TRBJ1-4, with D maybe TRBD1 (6 bases). The germline CDR1 and CDR2 sequences are SGHTA and FQGNSA. With 5 bases removed from V and 0 bases from J, the gap between germline ends came to 16 bases. This CDR3 has 17 residues.

The V call is TRBV2, the J call TRBJ2-3; 8 bases line up with TRBD1. CDR1 is SNHLY and CDR2 is FYNNEI in the germline V gene. After removal of 8 bases from V and 1 base from J, the junction contained 8 bases not matched to a gene. This CDR3 is built from 15 residues. The CDR3 here is CASRDRGPGTDTQYF. The CDR3 coding sequence is TGTGCCAGCCGAGACAGGGGCCCCGGCACAGATACGCAGTATTTT.

This rearrangement joins TRBV16 to TRBJ2-1; 8 bases match TRBD1. CDR1 and CDR2 (germline): KGHSY, FQNENV. CDR3 size: 14 residues. After removal of 5 bases from V and 4 bases from J, the junction contained 4 bases not matched to a gene. CDR3: CASSTRTGYNEQFF. DNA for the CDR3: TGTGCCAGCAGCACCAGGACAGGGTACAATGAGCAGTTCTTC.

The genes are TRBV5-1 and TRBJ2-5; 14 nucleotides line up with TRBD2. The CDR3 is 16 amino acids. Trimming took 4 bases from V and 2 from J; bases not matched to a gene: 4. Germline V gene lookup returns CDR1 SGHRS and CDR2 YFSETQ. CDR3 residues: CASSTGTSGGQETQYF. The CDR3 DNA reads as TGCGCCAGCAGCACCGGGACTAGCGGGGGACAAGAGACCCAGTACTTC.

This clone was detected once. The J gene is TRBJ2-3, the V gene TRBV3-1 (or the pseudogene TRBV3-2), with D possibly being TRBD1 (6 bases). Looked up from germline, CDR1 is LGHDT and CDR2 is YNNKEL (reference sequence). The V gene lost 4 bases and the J gene lost 2 bases, with 13 bases spanning the gap. The CDR3 runs 15 residues. The CDR3, as DNA: TGTGCCAGCAGCCTGCGTGGGGACACCACAGATACGCAGTATTTT. Amino acid sequence: CASSLRGDTTDTQYF.

This chain uses TRBV11-2 with TRBJ2-5, with a possible D match to TRBD1 (5 bases). The V end lost 0 bases, the J end lost 4 bases, and 9 bases lay between the germline ends. This CDR3 has 14 amino acids. Germline CDR1 is SGHAT and CDR2 is FQNNGV. This CDR3 is CASSLDQGTETQYF. The CDR3 DNA sequence: TGTGCCAGCAGCTTAGACCAGGGAACAGAGACCCAGTACTTC. Filled out from reference TRBV11-2 and TRBJ2-5, the complete variable domain reads EAGVAQSPRYKIIEKRQSVAFWCNPISGHATLYWYQQILGQGPKLLIQFQNNGVVDDSQLPKDRFSAERLKGVDSTLKIQPAKLEDSAVYLCASSLDQGTETQYFGPGTRLLVL.

This clone is a singleton in its sample. The chain has TRBV23-1 and TRBJ2-2; 12 bases align to TRBD1. TRBV23-1 is an ORF, and what it does is uncertain. J lost 7 bases, V lost 3 bases, and 3 bases had no gene match. The CDR3 runs to 15 residues. This chain's CDR3 is CASSQGQGANGELFF. In nucleotides, the CDR3 is TGCGCCAGCAGTCAGGGACAGGGGGCAAACGGGGAGCTGTTTTTT.

This clone was seen only once. The V gene is TRBV7-2, the J gene TRBJ1-6; no definite D call. The CDR3 length is 16 residues. Trimming removed 3 bases from V and 0 bases from J, with 9 bases in between. CDR1 is SGHTA and CDR2 is FQGNSA in the germline V gene. The CDR3 bases are TGTGCCAGCAGCTTGGCCGGAGACTCCTATAATTCACCCCTCCACTTT. Encoded protein: CASSLAGDSYNSPLHF.

This clone was observed once. The gene calls are TRBV6-2 or TRBV6-3 and TRBJ1-2, with 7 bases matching TRBD1. The germline CDR1 and CDR2 sequences are MNHEY and SVGEGT. This CDR3 spans 15 amino acids. V was clipped by 2 bases and J by 2 bases; unmatched bases: 5. This chain's CDR3 is CASSYVGQTNYGYTF. Written as DNA, the CDR3 is TGTGCCAGCAGTTACGTGGGACAGACAAACTATGGCTACACCTTC.

The chain combines TRBV24-1 with TRBJ2-3, with 12 bases lining up with TRBD2. V shed 7 bases and J 3 bases; nucleotides not matched to a gene: 4. CDR3 length: 15 residues. Germline-derived CDR1 and CDR2 are KGHDR and SFDVKD. The CDR3 is CATSSLAGGTDTQYF. The CDR3 DNA follows: TGTGCCACCAGCTCACTAGCGGGGGGAACAGATACGCAGTATTTT.

This sequence joins TRBV5-4 and TRBJ2-2; D may be TRBD2 (7 bases). The CDR3 spans 17 residues. V lost 4 bases and J 0 bases, leaving 16 bases between the germline ends. Germline V gives CDR1 SGHNT, CDR2 YYREEE (reference sequence). CDR3: CASSQPTGGANTGELFF. The CDR3 bases are TGTGCCAGCAGCCAGCCCACGGGGGGCGCGAACACCGGGGAGCTGTTTTTT.